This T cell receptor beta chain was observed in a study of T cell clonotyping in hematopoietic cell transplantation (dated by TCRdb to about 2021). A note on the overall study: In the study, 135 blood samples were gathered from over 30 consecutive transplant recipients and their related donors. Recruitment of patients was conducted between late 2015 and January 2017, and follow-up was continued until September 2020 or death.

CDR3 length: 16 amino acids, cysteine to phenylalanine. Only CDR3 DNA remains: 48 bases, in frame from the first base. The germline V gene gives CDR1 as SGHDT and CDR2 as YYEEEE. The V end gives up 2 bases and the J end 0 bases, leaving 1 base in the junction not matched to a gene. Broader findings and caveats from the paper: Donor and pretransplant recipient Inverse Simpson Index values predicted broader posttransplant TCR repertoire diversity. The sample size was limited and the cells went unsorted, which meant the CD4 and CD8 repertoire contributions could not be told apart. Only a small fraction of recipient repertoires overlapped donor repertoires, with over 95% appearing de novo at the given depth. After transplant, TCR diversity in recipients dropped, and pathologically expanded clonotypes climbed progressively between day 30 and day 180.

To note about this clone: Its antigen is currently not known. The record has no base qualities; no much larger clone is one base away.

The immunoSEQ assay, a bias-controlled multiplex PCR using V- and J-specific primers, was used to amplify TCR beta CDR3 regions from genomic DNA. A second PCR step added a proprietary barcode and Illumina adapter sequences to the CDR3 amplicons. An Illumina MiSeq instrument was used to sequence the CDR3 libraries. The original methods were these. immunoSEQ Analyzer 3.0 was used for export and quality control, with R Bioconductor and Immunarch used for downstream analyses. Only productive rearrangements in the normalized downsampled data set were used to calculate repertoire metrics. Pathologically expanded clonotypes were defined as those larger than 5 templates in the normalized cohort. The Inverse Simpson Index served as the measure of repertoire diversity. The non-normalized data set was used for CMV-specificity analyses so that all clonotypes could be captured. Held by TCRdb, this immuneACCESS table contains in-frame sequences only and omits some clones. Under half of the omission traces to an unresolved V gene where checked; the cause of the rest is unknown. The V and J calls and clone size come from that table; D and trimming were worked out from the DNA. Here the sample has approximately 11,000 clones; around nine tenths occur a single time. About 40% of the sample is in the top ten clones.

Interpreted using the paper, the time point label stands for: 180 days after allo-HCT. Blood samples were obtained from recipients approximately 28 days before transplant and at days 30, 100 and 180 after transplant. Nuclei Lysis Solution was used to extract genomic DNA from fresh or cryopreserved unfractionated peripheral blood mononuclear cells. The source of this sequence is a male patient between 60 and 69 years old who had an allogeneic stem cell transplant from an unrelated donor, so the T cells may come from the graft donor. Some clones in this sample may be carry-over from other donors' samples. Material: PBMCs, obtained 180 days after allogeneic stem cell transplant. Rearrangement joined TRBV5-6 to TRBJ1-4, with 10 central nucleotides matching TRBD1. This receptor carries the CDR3 CASSFGTGATNEKLFF. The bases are TGTGCCAGCAGCTTCGGGACAGGGGCAACTAATGAAAAACTGTTTTTT.